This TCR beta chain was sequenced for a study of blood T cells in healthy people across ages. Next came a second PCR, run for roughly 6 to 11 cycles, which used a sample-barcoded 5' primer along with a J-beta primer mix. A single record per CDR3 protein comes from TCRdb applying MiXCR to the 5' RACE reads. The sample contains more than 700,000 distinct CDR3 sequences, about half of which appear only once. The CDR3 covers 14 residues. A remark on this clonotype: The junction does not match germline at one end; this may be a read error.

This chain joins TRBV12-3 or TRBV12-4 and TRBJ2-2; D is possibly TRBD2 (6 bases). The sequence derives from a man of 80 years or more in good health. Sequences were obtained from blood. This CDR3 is CTSSPGGIPGELFF. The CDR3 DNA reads TGTACCAGCAGCCCTGGCGGGATCCCCGGGGAGCTGTTTTTT.